The 25 T cell receptor beta chains reported below all come from one sample, sequenced in a study of T cell repertoires in cytomegalovirus infection. TCRdb re-called the reads with MiXCR, one entry per CDR3 protein. Of 700,000 to 850,000 distinct CDR3 sequences listed, around a third are singletons. The antigens of these receptors remain unknown. This specimen consisted of cultured CD8+ T cells from PBMCs, obtained from culture after CMV antigen stimulation. These receptors were taken from a human donor in good health (CMV status not recorded). Some clones in this sample may be carry-over from other donors' samples.

On this clonotype itself: Sequence at one end of the junction differs from germline and may be a read error. The gene calls are TRBV20-1 and TRBJ1-4; D perhaps matches TRBD1 (5 bases). Germline CDR1 DFQATT, CDR2 SNEGSKA (reference sequence). The CDR3 contains 13 residues. CDR3 sequence (DNA): TGCTGTGCTAAAACGGGGACGACTCTGGAACTGTTTTTT. Its translation is CCAKTGTTLELFF.

The chain carries TRBV7-9 and TRBJ2-7; a weak D match, TRBD2 (7 bases). CDR3 size: 16 residues. CDR1 is SEHNR and CDR2 is FQNEAQ in the germline V gene (reference sequence). The ends were cut back, 1 base at V and 0 bases at J, with 13 bases in the middle. The DNA of the CDR3 is TGTGCCAGCAGCTTAGTGGGGGGGCCGAGCTCCTACGAGCAGTACTTC. Translating gives CASSLVGGPSSYEQYF.

This clonotype was found a few times. This chain links TRBV7-6 with TRBJ2-1; 13 bases map to TRBD2. CDR1 is SGHVS and CDR2 is FNYEAQ in the germline V gene. V dropped 2 bases and J dropped 1; count of bases not matched to a gene: 8. The CDR3 spans 19 residues. The CDR3 is CASSLLSGTSGVSYNEQFF. The CDR3 bases are TGTGCCAGCAGCTTATTATCTGGGACTAGCGGGGTTTCCTACAATGAGCAGTTCTTC. Filled out from reference TRBV7-6 and TRBJ2-1, the complete variable domain reads GAGVSQSPRYKVTKRGQDVALRCDPISGHVSLYWYRQALGQGPEFLTYFNYEAQQDKSGLPNDRFSAERPEGSISTLTIQRTEQRDSAMYRCASSLLSGTSGVSYNEQFFGPGTRLTVL.

This chain uses TRBV29-1 with TRBJ2-3; D perhaps matches TRBD2 (7 bases). V lost 1 base, J lost 1 base, and 12 bases lay in between. The CDR3 spans 15 residues. Germline V CDR1 and CDR2: SQVTM, ANQGSEA. The CDR3 loop is CSVEGGGGGTDTQYF. The CDR3 DNA is TGCAGCGTTGAAGGGGGAGGGGGTGGCACAGATACGCAGTATTTT.

In this sample, this clonotype turned up a few times. The J gene is TRBJ2-1, the V gene TRBV5-1; the match to TRBD1 covers 8 bases. Germline trimming cut 2 bases from V and 8 bases from J; bases unmatched to any gene: 3. Germline V gene data show CDR1 as SGHRS and CDR2 as YFSETQ. This CDR3 is built from 13 residues. CDR3 DNA: TGCGCCAGCAGCTTAGACAGGGGAGATGAGCAGTTCTTC. Its protein product is CASSLDRGDEQFF.

This chain connects TRBV25-1 to TRBJ1-4; D gene ambiguous. V was trimmed by 6 bases and J by 8 bases, leaving 13 bases between them. This CDR3 contains 13 residues. Germline V gives CDR1 MGHDK, CDR2 SYGVNS. The CDR3 coding sequence is TGTGCCAGCAGGGATGATAGATGGGAAAAACTGTTTTTT. Encoded protein: CASRDDRWEKLFF.

The chain carries TRBV27 and TRBJ2-3; no clear D. Germline CDR1 is MNHEY and CDR2 is SMNVEV (reference sequence). CDR3 size: 14 residues. With 5 bases removed from V and 4 bases from J, the gap between germline ends came to 13 bases. CDR3 bases: TGTGCCAGCAGTAATGGTCGGTTGGCAGATACGCAGTATTTT. Translating it yields CASSNGRLADTQYF.

The rearrangement uses TRBV19 and TRBJ1-1; 9 bases align to TRBD1. The CDR3 has 16 residues. The V and J ends lost 7 bases and 1 base, in that order; junction bases with no gene match: 10. Germline CDR1 LNHDA, CDR2 SQIVND (reference sequence). The CDR3 bases are TGTGCCAGTACCTATCCCGGGACAGGGTGGAACACTGAAGCTTTCTTT. Translation gives CASTYPGTGWNTEAFF.

This clonotype was detected only a few times. The gene calls are TRBV7-6 and TRBJ2-3; TRBD2 matches at 7 bases. The CDR3 is 12 residues long. The V segment lost 8 bases and the J segment 1 base; nucleotides outside the gene matches: 0. Germline V gene lookup returns CDR1 SGHVS and CDR2 FNYEAQ. In nucleotides, the CDR3 is TGTGCCAGCGGGGGGGGCACAGATACGCAGTATTTT. Its translation: CASGGGTDTQYF.

This clonotype was detected ten times or more. A junction end diverges from the germline sequence, so it may reflect a read error. The CDR3, as DNA: TGTGCTAGCACGACAGCAGGGGCCGGGGAGCTGTTTTTT. Translating it yields CASTTAGAGELFF. J is TRBJ2-2 and V is TRBV7-7; D may be TRBD1 (6 bases). Per germline, CDR1 SSHAT and CDR2 FNYEAQ (reference sequence). CDR3 length: 13 amino acids.

This clonotype has at least ten counts. This rearrangement joins TRBV6-1 to TRBJ1-4; D gene ambiguous. Germline V lookup: CDR1 MNHNS, CDR2 SASEGT. Trimming took off 0 bases at V and 0 bases at J, with 14 bases between the two ends. The CDR3 has 18 amino acids. The CDR3 nucleotides are TGTGCCAGCAGTGAAGCGCTTGGGCCTCTTGCAACTAATGAAAAACTGTTTTTT. It yields the protein CASSEALGPLATNEKLFF.

The chain carries TRBV20-1 and TRBJ2-4; D ambiguous. V lost 3 bases and J lost 7, with 7 bases in between. CDR1 and CDR2 from the germline V gene are DFQATT and SNEGSKA (reference sequence). The CDR3 is 11 amino acids. CDR3 sequence: CSARDGNIQYF. DNA of the CDR3: TGCAGTGCTAGGGACGGCAACATTCAGTACTTC.

This clonotype was observed a single time. One end of the junction fails to match germline, which may point to a read error. The chain recombines TRBV4-1 with TRBJ1-2; tentatively, D is TRBD1 (6 bases). From germline, CDR1 is MGHRA and CDR2 YSYEKL. This CDR3 spans 15 amino acids. The CDR3 here is CASSPEDSPVSGYTF. The CDR3, as DNA: TGTGCCAGCAGCCCTGAGGACAGCCCGGTCTCTGGCTACACCTTC.

This clonotype has at least ten counts. The chain couples TRBV20-1 to TRBJ1-1; 7 nucleotides line up with TRBD1. V was clipped by 0 bases and J by 5 bases; unmatched bases: 6. This CDR3 contains 14 residues. Germline assignment: CDR1 DFQATT and CDR2 SNEGSKA (reference sequence). Here the CDR3 DNA reads TGCAGTGCTAGAGATAAGGGGGCTTGGACTGAAGCTTTCTTT. Protein sequence: CSARDKGAWTEAFF.

The chain links TRBV7-2 to TRBJ2-5; the match to TRBD2 covers 8 bases. The V segment lost 5 bases and the J segment 5 bases; nucleotides outside the gene matches: 16. This CDR3 is built from 17 residues. Germline V gene lookup returns CDR1 SGHTA and CDR2 FQGNSA. The CDR3, as DNA: TGTGCCAGCAGCCCCCGAGAATCGGGGGGGCCGCGGGAGACCCAGTACTTC. Amino acid sequence: CASSPRESGGPRETQYF. Complete variable domain (other parts from reference TRBV7-2 and TRBJ2-5): GAGVSQSPSNKVTEKGKDVELRCDPISGHTALYWYRQSLGQGLEFLIYFQGNSAPDKSGLPSDRFSAERTGGSVSTLTIQRTQQEDSAVYLCASSPRESGGPRETQYFGPGTRLLVL.

This chain uses TRBV4-3 with TRBJ2-1; possibly TRBD2 for D (5 bases). Germline CDR1 and CDR2: LGHNA and YSLEER. V lost 1 base and J lost 4, with 8 bases in between. This CDR3 is 14 amino acids long. CDR3 region: CASSQVLGYNEQFF. The CDR3 region has the DNA TGCGCCAGCAGCCAAGTACTAGGATACAATGAGCAGTTCTTC.

This clonotype was detected once. The CDR3 nucleotides are TGCGCCAGCAGCTGGGCGGGGGGGCCTTACAATGAGCAGTTCTTC. Encoded protein: CASSWAGGPYNEQFF. The rearrangement links TRBV5-1 to TRBJ2-1; TRBD2 matches 9 bases. CDR3 length equals 15 residues. The J segment lost 4 bases and the V segment lost 3 bases, leaving 5 bases of the junction unmatched. Germline lookup yields CDR1 SGHRS and CDR2 YFSETQ.

J is TRBJ2-7 and V is TRBV15; the D gene is possibly TRBD1 (6 bases). Germline V gene data show CDR1 as LNHNV and CDR2 as YYDKDF (reference sequence). The CDR3 is 15 residues long. The V gene lost 2 bases and the J gene lost 2 bases, with 13 bases spanning the gap. The CDR3 protein is CATSRTPGDTYEQYV. CDR3 nucleotides: TGTGCCACCAGCAGAACCCCAGGGGATACCTACGAGCAGTACGTC.

The chain carries TRBV27 and TRBJ2-3; weak D call: TRBD2 (5 bases). This CDR3 contains 11 residues. Germline V lookup: CDR1 MNHEY, CDR2 SMNVEV (reference sequence). The V gene lost 7 bases and the J gene lost 11 bases, with 13 bases spanning the gap. As DNA, the CDR3 is TGTGCCAGCACTAGCCAAAGCGGGCAGTATTTT. Translation: CASTSQSGQYF.

The chain carries TRBV5-5 and TRBJ2-7, with D unclear. The V end lost 5 bases, the J end lost 1 base, and 19 bases lay between the germline ends. Per the germline V gene, CDR1 is SGHKS and CDR2 is YYEKEE (reference sequence). The CDR3 sequence is 16 residues long. The CDR3 region is CASSLGVLFMSYEQYV. The CDR3 DNA sequence: TGTGCCAGCAGTCTTGGAGTCCTCTTTATGTCCTACGAGCAGTACGTC.

This rearrangement joins TRBV5-1 to TRBJ2-1, with 7 bases aligning to TRBD1. The ends lost 0 bases at V and 7 bases at J; junction bases unmatched: 7. Germline loops: CDR1 SGHRS, CDR2 YFSETQ. This CDR3 contains 15 residues. The CDR3 DNA follows: TGCGCCAGCAGCTTGGGGACAGGTGAAAAGAATGAGCAGTTCTTC. Its protein product is CASSLGTGEKNEQFF.

The V gene is TRBV6-5, the J gene TRBJ1-5; TRBD1 is a possible D gene (5 bases). Germline V CDR1 and CDR2: MNHEY, SVGAGI. Trimming stripped 8 bases from V and 3 bases from J, with 11 bases between. The CDR3 contains 13 residues. Here the CDR3 reads CASGRVVNQPQHF. Written as DNA, the CDR3 is TGTGCCAGCGGCAGGGTGGTCAATCAGCCCCAGCATTTT.

In nucleotides, the CDR3 is TGTGCCAGCAGTCCATCGACAGGGAGAGCTTTCTTT. Encoded protein: CASSPSTGRAFF. The chain links TRBV6-6 to TRBJ1-1, with TRBD1 identical over 7 bases. From germline, CDR1 is MNHNY and CDR2 SVGAGI (reference sequence). The trim removed 5 bases at V and 10 bases at J, leaving 7 bases unmatched. This CDR3 has 12 residues.

The chain couples TRBV4-2 to TRBJ2-2; weak D call: TRBD1 (6 bases). There are 17 residues in the CDR3. Germline CDR1 and CDR2: LGHNA and YNFKEQ. Trimming took 1 base from V and 0 from J, leaving 12 bases between them. Here the CDR3 reads CASSQGSGAANTGELFF. CDR3 nucleotide sequence: TGTGCCAGCAGCCAAGGGTCAGGGGCCGCGAACACCGGGGAGCTGTTTTTT.

As to this clonotype: The junction shows a germline mismatch at one end, possibly a read error. V and J are TRBV5-5 and TRBJ2-7; 7 bases line up with TRBD1. CDR1 and CDR2 (germline): SGHKS, YYEKEE (reference sequence). The CDR3 extends over 11 amino acids. CDR3 in DNA: TGTGCCAGCAGCCGGGGACAGCAGCCAAACTTC. Translating gives CASSRGQQPNF.